The 20 T cell receptor beta chains given below trace back to one sample, sequenced in a study of cytomegalovirus exposure and HLA in healthy donors. It was with 60 Vbeta and 13 Jbeta primers that the PCR ran. Data came from immunoSEQ multiplex PCR; TCRdb stores just in-frame clones and leaves some out. The table shows 100,000 or so clones, with just under 80% occurring only once. Specimen: PBMCs. All receptors derive from a young man in good health and CMV-seronegative.

The chain is built from TRBV9 and TRBJ1-5, with D unresolved. CDR1 and CDR2 from the germline V gene are SGDLS and YYNGEE. The length of the CDR3 is 13 residues. V was trimmed by 0 bases and J by 4 bases, leaving 5 bases between them. CDR3 DNA: TGTGCCAGCAGCGTAGGTCTGAATCAGCCCCAGCATTTT. As protein: CASSVGLNQPQHF.

The V call is TRBV9, the J call TRBJ2-1; 8 nucleotides align to TRBD2. The trim removed 4 bases at V and 9 bases at J, leaving 15 bases unmatched. Germline V gene lookup returns CDR1 SGDLS and CDR2 YYNGEE. CDR3 length equals 16 residues. The CDR3: CASSPTRGDWAVEQFF. CDR3 bases: TGTGCCAGCAGCCCCACGCGGGGGGACTGGGCGGTTGAGCAGTTCTTC. The variable domain in full, with the rest retrieved from reference TRBV9 and TRBJ2-1, is DSGVTQTPKHLITATGQRVTLRCSPRSGDLSVYWYQQSLDQGLQFLIQYYNGEERAKGNILERFSAQQFPDLHSELNLSSLELGDSALYFCASSPTRGDWAVEQFFGPGTRLTVL.

A few counts support this clone. The chain combines TRBV7-9 with TRBJ2-7; 7 bases are shared with TRBD2. CDR1 SEHNR and CDR2 FQNEAQ come from the germline V gene (reference sequence). The CDR3 is 15 amino acids. V shed 6 bases and J 6 bases; nucleotides not matched to a gene: 14. The CDR3 spells CASSFTKGEGSEQYF. DNA of the CDR3: TGTGCCAGCAGTTTCACCAAAGGGGAGGGTTCCGAGCAGTACTTC.

This sequence joins TRBV5-8 and TRBJ1-5; the match to TRBD1 covers 7 bases. CDR3 length: 14 amino acids. The junction had 9 bases not matched to a gene; V was cut back by 6 bases and J by 6 bases. Germline lookup yields CDR1 SGHTS and CDR2 YDEGEE. The CDR3 DNA follows: TGTGCCAGCACTAACAGGGGTGTGACTCAGCCCCAGCATTTT. Translating it yields CASTNRGVTQPQHF.

This rearrangement joins TRBV19 to TRBJ2-7, with 9 bases aligning to TRBD2. The CDR3 runs 13 residues. The junction had 4 bases not matched to a gene; V was cut back by 6 bases and J by 4 bases. Germline V gene lookup returns CDR1 LNHDA and CDR2 SQIVND (reference sequence). The CDR3 reads CASSPAGGYEQYF. The CDR3 DNA reads as TGTGCCAGTAGCCCAGCGGGAGGATACGAGCAGTACTTC.

This clone was detected only once. The rearrangement links TRBV5-6 to TRBJ2-3; D gene uncertain. Trimming left V 5 bases short and J 10 bases short, with 14 bases between. CDR1 is SGHDT, CDR2 YYEEEE, per germline. The CDR3 extends over 12 amino acids. CDR3 sequence: CASSFGSAAQYF. The CDR3 DNA reads TGTGCCAGCAGTTTTGGTTCGGCGGCGCAGTATTTT. Using reference TRBV5-6 and TRBJ2-3 for the parts outside the CDR3, the full variable domain is DAGVTQSPTHLIKTRGQQVTLRCSPKSGHDTVSWYQQALGQGPQFIFQYYEEEERQRGNFPDRFSGHQFPNYSSELNVNALLLGDSALYLCASSFGSAAQYFGPGTRLTVL.

In its sample, this clone was seen a few times. J is TRBJ2-1 and V is TRBV10-2; perhaps TRBD2 as D (6 bases). Trimming took off 8 bases at V and 4 bases at J, with 18 bases between the two ends. CDR1 and CDR2 (germline): WSHSY, SAAADI. The CDR3 has 15 amino acids. The CDR3 protein is CASRGGTGKYNEQFF. The DNA of the CDR3 is TGCGCCAGCCGGGGCGGGACCGGGAAGTACAATGAGCAGTTCTTC.

CDR3 nucleotides: TGTGCCAGCAGCTTAGCGGACAGGGGTCCCTACGAGCAGTACTTC. Translated: CASSLADRGPYEQYF. The J gene is TRBJ2-7, the V gene TRBV7-6; 9 nucleotides line up with TRBD1. The CDR3 is 15 amino acids. Germline CDR1 reads SGHVS; CDR2 reads FNYEAQ. V lost 0 bases, J lost 2 bases, and 2 bases stayed unmatched.

CDR3 sequence (DNA): TGTGCCAGCAGCCCCGAGCGGTTCGGAAACGAGCAGTACTTC. It translates to CASSPERFGNEQYF. The J gene is TRBJ2-7, the V gene TRBV6-1; TRBD2 might be the D (5 bases). Looked up from germline, CDR1 is MNHNS and CDR2 is SASEGT. Deletions cut 6 bases from V and 5 bases from J, with 17 bases between. The CDR3 spans 14 residues.

This chain joins TRBV9 and TRBJ2-7; the match to TRBD1 covers 10 bases. Trimming removed 4 bases from V and 5 bases from J; junction bases left unmatched: 6. The germline V gene has CDR1 SGDLS and CDR2 YYNGEE. This CDR3 is built from 14 residues. The CDR3: CASSSRTGGNEQYF. The CDR3 nucleotides read TGTGCCAGCAGCAGCAGGACAGGGGGTAACGAGCAGTACTTC.

The J gene is TRBJ2-7, the V gene TRBV9; TRBD1 matches 8 bases. Germline-derived CDR1 and CDR2 are SGDLS and YYNGEE. This CDR3 comprises 16 residues. V dropped 0 bases and J dropped 1; count of bases not matched to a gene: 6. The CDR3 loop is CASSVGQGRYSYEQYF. The DNA of the CDR3 is TGTGCCAGCAGCGTAGGACAGGGGCGATATTCCTACGAGCAGTACTTC.

This clone has only one observation. The chain is built from TRBV6-5 and TRBJ1-1; possible D gene TRBD1, 5 bases. V shed 2 bases and J shed 1 base, with 11 bases lying between them. Germline V gives CDR1 MNHEY, CDR2 SVGAGI. The CDR3 sequence is 15 residues long. This CDR3 reads CASSYTNTGNTEAFF. CDR3 in DNA: TGTGCCAGCAGTTACACTAACACAGGGAACACTGAAGCTTTCTTT.

This sequence joins TRBV6-4 and TRBJ1-2, with 8 bases fitting TRBD1. The CDR3 consists of 13 residues. Germline V gene sequence: CDR1 MRHNA, CDR2 SNTAGT. V shed 5 bases and J 8 bases; nucleotides not matched to a gene: 7. This CDR3 is CASSPSGGNGYTF. The CDR3 DNA follows: TGTGCCAGCAGTCCGTCAGGGGGCAACGGCTACACCTTC.

This clone was recorded once. The rearrangement uses TRBV30 and TRBJ2-7, with D perhaps TRBD1 (5 bases). The CDR3 runs 13 residues. Germline-derived CDR1 and CDR2 are GTSNPN and SVGIG (reference sequence). V lost 2 bases to trimming and J lost 3 bases, with 11 bases between them. CDR3 coding DNA: TGTGCCTGGAGTCTAGGGGTTGACTACGAGCAGTACTTC. Its protein product is CAWSLGVDYEQYF.

This clone occurred a few times. This chain connects TRBV10-1 to TRBJ1-1; D is ambiguous. With 2 bases removed from V and 1 base from J, the gap between germline ends came to 8 bases. CDR1 WNHNN and CDR2 SYGVQD come from the germline V gene (reference sequence). This CDR3 comprises 14 residues. The CDR3: CASSENAGNTEAFF. The CDR3 DNA follows: TGCGCCAGCAGTGAGAACGCAGGGAACACTGAAGCTTTCTTT.

The CDR3 loop is CASRRQSSTDTQYF. The CDR3 region has the DNA TGCGCCAGCAGACGACAGAGCAGCACAGATACGCAGTATTTT. The rearrangement links TRBV5-1 to TRBJ2-3, with D possibly being TRBD1 (5 bases). Trimming stripped 5 bases from V and 0 bases from J, with 10 bases between. Germline V gene data show CDR1 as SGHRS and CDR2 as YFSETQ. The CDR3 has 14 residues. The full variable domain, rest sourced from reference TRBV5-1 and TRBJ2-3, is KAGVTQTPRYLIKTRGQQVTLSCSPISGHRSVSWYQQTPGQGLQFLFEYFSETQRNKGNFPGRFSGRQFSNSRSEMNVSTLELGDSALYLCASRRQSSTDTQYFGPGTRLTVL.

V gene TRBV2 combines with J gene TRBJ2-7, with a weak D call TRBD2 (5 bases). Germline V CDR1 and CDR2: SNHLY, FYNNEI. The CDR3 covers 13 residues. The V end lost 4 bases, the J end lost 3 bases, and 10 bases lay between the germline ends. DNA for the CDR3: TGTGCCAGCAGTGTTCACGGGAACTACGAGCAGTACTTC. This gives the protein CASSVHGNYEQYF.

The rearrangement links TRBV6-1 to TRBJ2-7; no reliable D call. Trimming removed 2 bases from V and 3 bases from J, with 5 bases in between. Germline loops: CDR1 MNHNS, CDR2 SASEGT. The CDR3 is 12 residues long. CDR3 DNA: TGTGCCAGCAGTGAAATCTTCTACGAGCAGTACTTC. It is translated as CASSEIFYEQYF.

The chain is built from TRBV7-9 and TRBJ2-7; D is unclear. Looked up from germline, CDR1 is SEHNR and CDR2 is FQNEAQ (reference sequence). Trimming pared 1 base from V and 3 bases from J, leaving 4 bases between. The CDR3 has 12 residues. In DNA, the CDR3 is TGTGCCAGCAGCTTAGACTTCTACGAGCAGTACTTC. This gives the protein CASSLDFYEQYF.

The chain combines TRBV11-2 with TRBJ2-1; 8 nucleotides agree with TRBD2. Germline trimming cut 6 bases from V and 6 bases from J; bases unmatched to any gene: 7. The germline CDR1 and CDR2 sequences are SGHAT and FQNNGV. This CDR3 has 14 residues. The CDR3 bases are TGTGCCAGCAGTTTAAGCGGGAGTCTCAATGAGCAGTTCTTC. This translates into CASSLSGSLNEQFF.